Listed below are T cell receptor beta chains from one sample, sequenced in a study of memory CD4+ T cells and cytomegalovirus serostatus. Assay: immunoSEQ multiplex PCR; the TCRdb copy retains only in-frame clones and omits some. The sample yields about 50,000 clones, roughly three quarters seen once. Sequencing was performed on memory CD4+ T cells from blood. These receptors originate from an adult in good health and CMV-seronegative. Each CDR3 is given with its conserved first and last residue. The D gene is left open where the match is weak. Clone size is given for some rows only: seen once, a few or many times, or a class if the clone is expanded.

TRBV7-2	TRBD2	NA	TRBJ2-7	CASSLAGGVGYEQYF	TGTGCCAGCAGCTTGGCGGGAGGAGTTGGGTACGAGCAGTACTTC
TRBV9	NA	NA	TRBJ2-1	CASSVASRGSGNEQFF	TGTGCCAGCAGCGTAGCCTCAAGGGGGAGCGGGAATGAGCAGTTCTTC
TRBV18	NA	NA	TRBJ1-3	CASSLGDGFSGNTIYF	TGTGCCAGCTCACTTGGGGACGGCTTCTCTGGAAACACCATATATTTT
TRBV5-1	TRBD2	NA	TRBJ2-5	CASSLQTSGETQYF	TGCGCCAGCAGCCTACAGACTAGCGGAGAGACCCAGTACTTC
TRBV27	NA	once	TRBJ1-4	CASSLGAARAANEKLFF	TGTGCCAGCAGTTTAGGGGCCGCCAGGGCCGCTAACGAAAAACTGTTTTTT
TRBV6-6	NA	NA	TRBJ1-1	CASSYSPGQNTEAFF	TGTGCCAGCAGTTACTCTCCGGGACAGAACACTGAAGCTTTCTTT
TRBV30	NA	few	TRBJ1-1	CAWSVSRQGEAFF	TGTGCCTGGAGTGTATCCAGGCAAGGTGAAGCTTTCTTT
TRBV4-1	TRBD2	NA	TRBJ2-1	CASSQLEGLAGNEQFF	TGCGCCAGCAGCCAATTGGAGGGGTTAGCGGGCAATGAGCAGTTCTTC
TRBV28	NA	NA	TRBJ2-7	CASRPYEQGYEQYF	TGTGCCAGCAGACCCTACGAACAAGGCTACGAGCAGTACTTC
TRBV29-1	TRBD1	NA	TRBJ1-4	CSVVWGQGRKLFF	TGCAGCGTTGTGTGGGGACAGGGACGAAAACTGTTTTTT
TRBV2	TRBD1	NA	TRBJ1-3	CASRGTGYSGNTIYF	TGTGCCAGCAGGGGGACAGGCTACTCTGGAAACACCATATATTTT